This T cell receptor beta chain was documented in a study of blood T cell repertoires in COVID-19. In the original analysis: How many nucleated cells were present was estimated from reference gene primer amplification. TCRdb's copy holds only in-frame clones and misses some; the assay was immunoSEQ multiplex PCR. V and J calls and clone size are given by that table; D and trimming were obtained from the DNA. The sample records 150,000 to 200,000 clones, around 91% being singletons. Living in about 25 US areas, the participants were between roughly 18 and 95 years of age. Each participant's cohort was designated according to participant-reported clinical history. The V segment lost 5 bases and the J segment 5 bases; nucleotides outside the gene matches: 10. The CDR3 consists of 15 residues. Germline values: CDR1 SGHTA, CDR2 FQGNSA.

Sequencing was carried out using PBMCs or T cells enriched from blood (not recorded which). The TCR sequence derives from a woman younger than 35 who had recovered from COVID-19. The gene calls are TRBV7-2 and TRBJ2-3; 7 bases are shared with TRBD2. CDR3 nucleotide sequence: TGTGCCAGCAGCCGGAGCGGGAAACTCGTAGATACGCAGTATTTT. Translation: CASSRSGKLVDTQYF. The variable domain in full, completed from reference TRBV7-2 and TRBJ2-3, reads GAGVSQSPSNKVTEKGKDVELRCDPISGHTALYWYRQSLGQGLEFLIYFQGNSAPDKSGLPSDRFSAERTGGSVSTLTIQRTQQEDSAVYLCASSRSGKLVDTQYFGPGTRLTVL.